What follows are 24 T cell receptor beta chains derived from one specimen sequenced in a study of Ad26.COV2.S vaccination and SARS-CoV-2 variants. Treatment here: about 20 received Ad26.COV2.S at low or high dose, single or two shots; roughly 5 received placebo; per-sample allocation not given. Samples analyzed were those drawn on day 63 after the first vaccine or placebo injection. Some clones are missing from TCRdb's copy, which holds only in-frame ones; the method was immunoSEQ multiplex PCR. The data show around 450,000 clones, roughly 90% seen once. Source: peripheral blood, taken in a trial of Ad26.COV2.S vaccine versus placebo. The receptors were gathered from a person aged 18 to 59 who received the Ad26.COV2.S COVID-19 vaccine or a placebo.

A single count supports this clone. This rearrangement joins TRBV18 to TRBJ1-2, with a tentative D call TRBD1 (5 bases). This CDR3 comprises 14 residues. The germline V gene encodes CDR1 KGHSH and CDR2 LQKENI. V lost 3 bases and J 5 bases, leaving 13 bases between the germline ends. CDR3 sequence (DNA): TGTGCCAGCTCACCTGGGGGGATGAAATATGGCTACACCTTC. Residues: CASSPGGMKYGYTF.

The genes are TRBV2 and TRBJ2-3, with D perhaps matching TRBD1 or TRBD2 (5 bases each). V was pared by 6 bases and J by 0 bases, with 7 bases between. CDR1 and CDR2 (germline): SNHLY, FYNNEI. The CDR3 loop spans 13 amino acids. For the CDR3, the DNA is TGTGCCAGCAGCCGGGACAGCACAGATACGCAGTATTTT. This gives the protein CASSRDSTDTQYF. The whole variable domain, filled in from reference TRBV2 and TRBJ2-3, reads EPEVTQTPSHQVTQMGQEVILRCVPISNHLYFYWYRQILGQKVEFLVSFYNNEISEKSEIFDDQFSVERPDGSNFTLKIRSTKLEDSAMYFCASSRDSTDTQYFGPGTRLTVL.

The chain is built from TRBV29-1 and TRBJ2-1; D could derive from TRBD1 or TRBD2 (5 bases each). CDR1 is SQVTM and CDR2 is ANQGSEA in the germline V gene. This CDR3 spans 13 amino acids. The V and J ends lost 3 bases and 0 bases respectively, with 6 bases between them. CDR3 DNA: TGCAGCGTTGAGGGGGTCTCCTACAATGAGCAGTTCTTC. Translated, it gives CSVEGVSYNEQFF.

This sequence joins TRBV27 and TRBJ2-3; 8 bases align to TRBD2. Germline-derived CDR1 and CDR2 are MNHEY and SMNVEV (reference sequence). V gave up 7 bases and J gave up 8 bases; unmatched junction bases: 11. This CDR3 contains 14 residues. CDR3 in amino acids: CASKLAGGQGTQYF. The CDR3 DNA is TGTGCCAGCAAACTGGCGGGGGGCCAGGGTACGCAGTATTTT.

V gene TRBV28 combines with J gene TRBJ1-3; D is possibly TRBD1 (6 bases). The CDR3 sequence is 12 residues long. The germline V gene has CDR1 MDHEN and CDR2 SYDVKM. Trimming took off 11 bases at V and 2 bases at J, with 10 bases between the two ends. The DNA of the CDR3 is TGTGCCTCGTGGACAGCTGGAAACACCATATATTTT. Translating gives CASWTAGNTIYF. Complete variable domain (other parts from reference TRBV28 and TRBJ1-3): DVKVTQSSRYLVKRTGEKVFLECVQDMDHENMFWYRQDPGLGLRLIYFSYDVKMKEKGDIPEGYSVSREKKERFSLILESASTNQTSMYLCASWTAGNTIYFGEGSWLTVV.

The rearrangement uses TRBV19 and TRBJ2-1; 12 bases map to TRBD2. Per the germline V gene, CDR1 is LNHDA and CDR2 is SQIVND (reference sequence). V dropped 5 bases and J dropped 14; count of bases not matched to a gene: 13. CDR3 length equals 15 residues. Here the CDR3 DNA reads TGTGCCAGTAGTTCACCGGGACTAGCGGGCCAGCCTGAGTTCTTC. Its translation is CASSSPGLAGQPEFF.

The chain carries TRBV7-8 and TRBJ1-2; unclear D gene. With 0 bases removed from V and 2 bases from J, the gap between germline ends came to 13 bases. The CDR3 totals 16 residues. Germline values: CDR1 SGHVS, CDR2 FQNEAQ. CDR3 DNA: TGTGCCAGCAGCTTAGCGCGAGGGAACACAAACTATGGCTACACCTTC. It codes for CASSLARGNTNYGYTF.

DNA of the CDR3: TGTGCCAGCGGCGGTCCCACAGATACGCAGTATTTT. This sequence encodes CASGGPTDTQYF. The chain has TRBV2 and TRBJ2-3; unclear D gene. CDR3 length: 12 amino acids. Germline V gene sequence: CDR1 SNHLY, CDR2 FYNNEI. The germline V and J ends were trimmed by 8 bases and 2 bases, with 8 bases remaining between them.

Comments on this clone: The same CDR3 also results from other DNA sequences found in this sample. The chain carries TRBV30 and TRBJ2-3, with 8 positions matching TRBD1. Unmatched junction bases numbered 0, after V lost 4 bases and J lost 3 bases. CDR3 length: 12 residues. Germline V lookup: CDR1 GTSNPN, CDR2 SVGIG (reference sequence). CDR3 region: CAWNRGTDTQYF. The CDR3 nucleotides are TGTGCCTGGAACAGGGGGACAGATACGCAGTATTTT.

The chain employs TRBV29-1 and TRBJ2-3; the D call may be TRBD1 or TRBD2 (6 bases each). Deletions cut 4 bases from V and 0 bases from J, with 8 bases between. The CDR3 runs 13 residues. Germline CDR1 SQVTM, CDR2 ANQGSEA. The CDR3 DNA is TGCAGCGTTGCGGGGGCGAGCACAGATACGCAGTATTTT. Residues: CSVAGASTDTQYF.

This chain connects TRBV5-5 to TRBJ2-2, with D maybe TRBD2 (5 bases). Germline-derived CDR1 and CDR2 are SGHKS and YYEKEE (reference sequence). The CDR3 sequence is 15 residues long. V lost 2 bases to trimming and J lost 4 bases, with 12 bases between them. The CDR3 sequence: CASSFGVSRTGELFF. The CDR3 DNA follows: TGTGCCAGCAGCTTCGGGGTATCTCGCACCGGGGAGCTGTTTTTT.

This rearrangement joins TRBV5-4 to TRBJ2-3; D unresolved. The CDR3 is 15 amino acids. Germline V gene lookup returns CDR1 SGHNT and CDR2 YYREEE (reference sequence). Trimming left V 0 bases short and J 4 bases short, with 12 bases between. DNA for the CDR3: TGTGCCAGCAGCTTGGAGGGTCCTGGGGCAGATACGCAGTATTTT. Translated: CASSLEGPGADTQYF.

The CDR3 loop reads CASSQPQHF. CDR3 coding DNA: TGTGCCAGTAGTCAGCCCCAGCATTTT. The gene calls are TRBV19 and TRBJ1-5; D is unclear. V lost 5 bases to trimming and J lost 7 bases, with 0 bases between them. The CDR3 contains 9 residues. The germline CDR1 and CDR2 sequences are LNHDA and SQIVND (reference sequence).

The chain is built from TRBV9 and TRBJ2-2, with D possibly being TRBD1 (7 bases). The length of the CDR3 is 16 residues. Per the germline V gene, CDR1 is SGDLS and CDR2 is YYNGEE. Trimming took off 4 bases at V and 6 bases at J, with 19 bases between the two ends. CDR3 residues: CASSPGGPGRAGELFF. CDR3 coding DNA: TGTGCCAGCAGCCCAGGGGGTCCCGGGAGAGCCGGGGAGCTGTTTTTT. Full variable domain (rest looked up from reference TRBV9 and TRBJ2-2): DSGVTQTPKHLITATGQRVTLRCSPRSGDLSVYWYQQSLDQGLQFLIQYYNGEERAKGNILERFSAQQFPDLHSELNLSSLELGDSALYFCASSPGGPGRAGELFFGEGSRLTVL.

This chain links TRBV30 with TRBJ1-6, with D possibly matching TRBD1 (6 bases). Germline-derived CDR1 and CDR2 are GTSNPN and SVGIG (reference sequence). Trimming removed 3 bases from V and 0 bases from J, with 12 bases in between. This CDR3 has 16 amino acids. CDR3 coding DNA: TGTGCCTGGAGGGACAGACGAAGCTCCTATAATTCACCCCTCCACTTT. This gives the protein CAWRDRRSSYNSPLHF.

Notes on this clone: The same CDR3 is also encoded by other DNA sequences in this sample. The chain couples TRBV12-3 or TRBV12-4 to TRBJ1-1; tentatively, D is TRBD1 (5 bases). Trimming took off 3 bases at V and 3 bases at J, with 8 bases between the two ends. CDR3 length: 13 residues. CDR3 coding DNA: TGTGCCAGCAGTTTGGGCAGGGACACTGAAGCTTTCTTT. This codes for CASSLGRDTEAFF.

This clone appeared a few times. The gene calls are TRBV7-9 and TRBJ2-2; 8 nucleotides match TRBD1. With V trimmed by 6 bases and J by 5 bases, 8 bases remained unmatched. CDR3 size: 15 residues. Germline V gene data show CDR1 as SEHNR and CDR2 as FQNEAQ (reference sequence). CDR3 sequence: CASRNNQGATGELFF. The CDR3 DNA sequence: TGTGCCAGCAGAAATAACCAGGGGGCTACCGGGGAGCTGTTTTTT.

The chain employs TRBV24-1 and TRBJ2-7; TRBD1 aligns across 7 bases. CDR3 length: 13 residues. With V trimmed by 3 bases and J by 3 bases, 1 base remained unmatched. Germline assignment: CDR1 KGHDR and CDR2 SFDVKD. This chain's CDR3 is CATSDPGGYEQYF. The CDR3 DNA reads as TGTGCCACCAGTGATCCAGGGGGCTACGAGCAGTACTTC.

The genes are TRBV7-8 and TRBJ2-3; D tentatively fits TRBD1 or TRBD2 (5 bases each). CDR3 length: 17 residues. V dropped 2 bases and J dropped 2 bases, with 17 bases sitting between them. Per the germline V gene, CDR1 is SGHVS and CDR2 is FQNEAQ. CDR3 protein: CASSLFGTGAITDTQYF. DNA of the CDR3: TGTGCCAGCAGCTTATTCGGTACCGGGGCTATCACAGATACGCAGTATTTT.

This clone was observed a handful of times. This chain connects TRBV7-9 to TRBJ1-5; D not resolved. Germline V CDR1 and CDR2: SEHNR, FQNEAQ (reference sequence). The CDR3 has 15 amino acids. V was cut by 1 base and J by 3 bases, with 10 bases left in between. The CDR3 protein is CASSLGGPPNQPQHF. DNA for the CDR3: TGTGCCAGCAGCTTAGGTGGCCCCCCCAATCAGCCCCAGCATTTT.

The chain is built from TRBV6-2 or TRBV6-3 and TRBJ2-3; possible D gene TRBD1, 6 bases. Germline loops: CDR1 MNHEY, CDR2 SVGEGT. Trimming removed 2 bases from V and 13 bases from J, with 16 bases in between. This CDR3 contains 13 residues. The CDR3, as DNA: TGTGCCAGCAGTTACGAATTACAGGGTTTTGAGTATTTT. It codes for CASSYELQGFEYF.

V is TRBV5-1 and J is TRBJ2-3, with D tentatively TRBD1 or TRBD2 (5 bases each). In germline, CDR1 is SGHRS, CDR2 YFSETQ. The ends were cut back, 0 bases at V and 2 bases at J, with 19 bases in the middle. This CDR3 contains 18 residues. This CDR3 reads CASSLAYSEWGNTDTQYF. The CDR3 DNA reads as TGCGCCAGCAGCTTGGCCTACTCAGAATGGGGGAACACAGATACGCAGTATTTT.

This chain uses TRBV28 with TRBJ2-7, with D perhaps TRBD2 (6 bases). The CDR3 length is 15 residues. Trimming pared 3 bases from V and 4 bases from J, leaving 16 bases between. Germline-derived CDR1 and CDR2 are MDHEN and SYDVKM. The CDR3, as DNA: TGTGCCAGCAGTTTGTATCAATCAGGGAGGTACGAGCAGTACTTC. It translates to CASSLYQSGRYEQYF.

The CDR3 is CASSPLLAGGSGELFF. CDR3 DNA sequence: TGCGCCAGCAGCCCACTTCTAGCGGGGGGATCCGGGGAGCTGTTTTTT. The V gene is TRBV5-1, the J gene TRBJ2-2; TRBD2 aligns across 11 bases. Germline CDR1 SGHRS, CDR2 YFSETQ. Trimming took 4 bases from V and 6 from J; bases not matched to a gene: 8. The CDR3 contains 16 residues.